This T cell receptor (beta chain) was recorded in a study of shared clonotypes between healthy human individuals. Looked up from germline, CDR1 is SGHAT and CDR2 is FQNNGV. There are 15 residues in the CDR3. V was clipped by 1 base and J by 2 bases, with 12 bases between them. Study outcomes and limitations: Among donors, sharing of clonotypes was expected to be affected by sequencing depth.

From CD4+ cells came CD45RA+ naive and CD45RA-negative memory subsets. Data came from immunoSEQ multiplex PCR; TCRdb stores just in-frame clones and leaves some out. The table has roughly 640,000 clones, approximately 74% seen once; the top ten hold approximately 1.7%. This clone was picked up one time. Its antigen remains unidentified. Specimen: memory CD4+ T cells sorted from blood. Subset described: CD45RA-negative fraction. This chain links TRBV11-2 with TRBJ2-7; the D gene is possibly TRBD2 (5 bases). The clonotype originates from a woman aged 25 to 45 in good health. This CDR3 is CASSLVFVGTYEQYF. The CDR3 coding sequence is TGTGCCAGCAGCTTAGTCTTTGTCGGGACCTACGAGCAGTACTTC.